These 24 T cell receptor beta chains originate from one sample sequenced in a study of blood T cell repertoires in COVID-19. Using immunoSEQ multiplex PCR, the repertoire was profiled, and TCRdb retains in-frame clones only, with some absent. The sample contains some 66,000 clones, 70% to 90% of which appear only once. Sequenced material: peripheral blood. Receptor source: a woman aged 55-70 years with acute or convalescent COVID-19.

V gene TRBV7-9 combines with J gene TRBJ2-7, with D unresolved. The CDR3 has 13 amino acids. The V gene lost 5 bases and the J gene lost 0 bases, with 8 bases spanning the gap. Germline loops: CDR1 SEHNR, CDR2 FQNEAQ (reference sequence). CDR3: CASSRDISYEQYV. CDR3 coding DNA: TGTGCCAGCAGCCGTGACATCTCCTACGAGCAGTACGTC.

This clone was seen a single time. The CDR3 nucleotides read TGTGCCAGCAGCGGAACAGGGGGCACTGAAGCTTTCTTT. Its translation is CASSGTGGTEAFF. This chain uses TRBV5-6 with TRBJ1-1, with TRBD1 matching over 8 bases. The V gene end was trimmed by 4 bases and the J gene end by 4 bases; junction bases not matched to a gene: 3. The CDR3 has 13 residues. CDR1 and CDR2 (germline): SGHDT, YYEEEE.

This clone has just a few counts. This rearrangement joins TRBV28 to TRBJ2-7; 7 bases align to TRBD1. The V and J ends lost 3 bases and 1 base, in that order; junction bases with no gene match: 3. The V gene's germline CDR1 is MDHEN and CDR2 SYDVKM. The CDR3 length is 14 residues. CDR3 sequence: CASSLGTASYEQYV. CDR3 DNA sequence: TGTGCCAGCAGTTTGGGGACAGCTTCCTACGAGCAGTACGTC.

J is TRBJ1-1 and V is TRBV5-1; 9 nucleotides agree with TRBD1. V shed 0 bases and J 4 bases; nucleotides not matched to a gene: 10. The CDR3 length is 17 residues. Germline loops: CDR1 SGHRS, CDR2 YFSETQ. CDR3 DNA: TGCGCCAGCAGCTTGGCGTGGGACAGGGCTTGGAGCACTGAAGCTTTCTTT. Translating it yields CASSLAWDRAWSTEAFF.

The chain is built from TRBV5-6 and TRBJ2-1; maybe TRBD1 (5 bases). In germline, CDR1 is SGHDT, CDR2 YYEEEE. The CDR3 covers 16 residues. The V gene lost 4 bases and the J gene lost 8 bases, with 22 bases spanning the gap. The CDR3 is CASSRSLGQRIDEQFF. The CDR3 DNA reads as TGTGCCAGCAGCCGATCTTTGGGGCAGAGAATCGATGAGCAGTTCTTC.

The gene calls are TRBV28 and TRBJ1-5; possibly TRBD1 for D (5 bases). The V end was cut by 2 bases, the J end by 6 bases, with 17 bases between. The CDR3 extends over 16 amino acids. Germline CDR1 is MDHEN and CDR2 is SYDVKM. The CDR3 DNA is TGTGCCAGCAGTTTAGGGGGGGGACGAGGCAGTCAGCCCCAGCATTTT. This gives the protein CASSLGGGRGSQPQHF.

The V and J genes are TRBV7-8 and TRBJ1-6, with 8 bases matching TRBD1. The CDR3 is 15 residues long. V lost 4 bases to trimming and J lost 5 bases; unmatched junction nucleotides: 4. Germline CDR1 reads SGHVS; CDR2 reads FQNEAQ. CDR3: CASSWDRLDNSPLHF. The CDR3 coding sequence is TGTGCCAGCAGCTGGGACAGGTTGGATAATTCACCCCTCCACTTT.

J is TRBJ1-2 and V is TRBV6-6; TRBD1 matches at 8 bases. CDR1 and CDR2 from the germline V gene are MNHNY and SVGAGI (reference sequence). After removal of 6 bases from V and 4 bases from J, the junction contained 1 base not matched to a gene. The CDR3 totals 12 residues. CDR3 loop: CASRQGGYGYTF. In DNA, the CDR3 is TGTGCCAGCAGACAGGGGGGCTATGGCTACACCTTC.

The chain employs TRBV7-9 and TRBJ1-5; the D gene is possibly TRBD1 (5 bases). Trimming removed 1 base at V and 6 bases at J, with 10 bases between. CDR1 SEHNR and CDR2 FQNEAQ come from the germline V gene (reference sequence). The CDR3 runs 14 residues. CDR3 protein: CASSLGQSGQPQHF. CDR3 sequence (DNA): TGTGCCAGCAGCTTAGGACAGTCGGGTCAGCCCCAGCATTTT.

The J gene is TRBJ1-3, the V gene TRBV7-9; tentative D call: TRBD1 (6 bases). Trimming removed 6 bases from V and 4 bases from J, with 16 bases in between. This CDR3 has 15 residues. The germline V gene has CDR1 SEHNR and CDR2 FQNEAQ (reference sequence). This CDR3 reads CASSPQGRRGNTIYF. In nucleotides, the CDR3 is TGTGCCAGCAGTCCACAGGGAAGGCGAGGAAACACCATATATTTT.

V gene TRBV5-1 combines with J gene TRBJ2-2, with 13 nucleotides matching TRBD2. The CDR3 totals 16 residues. J lost 7 bases, V lost 7 bases, and 10 bases had no gene match. Germline-derived CDR1 and CDR2 are SGHRS and YFSETQ. The CDR3 sequence: CASGSGTSGTDGELFF. DNA of the CDR3: TGCGCCAGCGGGTCAGGGACTAGCGGGACCGACGGGGAGCTGTTTTTT.

This clone showed up just once. The rearrangement links TRBV3-1 (or the pseudogene TRBV3-2) to TRBJ2-6; 11 nucleotides align to TRBD2. Germline CDR1 is LGHDT and CDR2 is YNNKEL (reference sequence). V lost 4 bases, J lost 0 bases, and 2 bases stayed unmatched. The CDR3 has 17 amino acids. The CDR3 protein is CASSPSGGISGANVLTF. Written as DNA, the CDR3 is TGTGCCAGCAGCCCTAGCGGGGGGATCTCTGGGGCCAACGTCCTGACTTTC.

This chain connects TRBV5-8 to TRBJ2-2, with a possible D match to TRBD1 (6 bases). The CDR3 has 13 residues. Germline assignment: CDR1 SGHTS and CDR2 YDEGEE. V lost 10 bases to trimming and J lost 8 bases, with 18 bases between them. The CDR3 DNA is TGTGCCCCTGTACCCGGGACACTTGGGGAGCTGTTTTTT. Encoded protein: CAPVPGTLGELFF.

The rearrangement links TRBV28 to TRBJ1-1; a weak D match, TRBD1 (6 bases). This CDR3 has 14 amino acids. Trimming cost V 6 bases and J 1 base, with 12 bases left between them. CDR1 and CDR2 (germline): MDHEN, SYDVKM. The CDR3 coding sequence is TGTGCCAGCAGATGGGGGCGGGCGAACACTGAAGCTTTCTTT. It specifies CASRWGRANTEAFF.

V usage is TRBV7-9 and J usage is TRBJ1-1, with 8 bases identical to TRBD1. V gave up 2 bases and J gave up 3 bases; unmatched junction bases: 5. Germline V CDR1 and CDR2: SEHNR, FQNEAQ (reference sequence). CDR3 length equals 15 residues. CDR3 sequence: CASSLSQGAYTEAFF. CDR3 bases: TGTGCCAGCAGCTTAAGTCAGGGGGCGTACACTGAAGCTTTCTTT.

The chain employs TRBV20-1 and TRBJ2-5; TRBD1 might be the D (6 bases). Trimming took 3 bases from V and 2 from J, leaving 13 bases between them. This CDR3 has 14 residues. The germline gives CDR1 DFQATT, CDR2 SNEGSKA (reference sequence). Written as DNA, the CDR3 is TGCAGTGCTAGTCGGACAGCCATTCAAGAGACCCAGTACTTC. It encodes CSASRTAIQETQYF.

The chain employs TRBV27 and TRBJ2-6; TRBD1 aligns across 11 bases. With 2 bases clipped from V and 4 bases from J, the junction kept 7 bases outside the gene matches. Per germline, CDR1 MNHEY and CDR2 SMNVEV (reference sequence). This CDR3 spans 18 amino acids. The CDR3 DNA reads TGTGCCAGCAGTTTACTAGGACAGGGGGCGCAAGGGGCCAACGTCCTGACTTTC. Protein sequence: CASSLLGQGAQGANVLTF.

The chain couples TRBV4-3 to TRBJ1-2; no firm D call. The V end was cut by 1 base, the J end by 2 bases, with 8 bases between. CDR3 length equals 14 residues. Germline assignment: CDR1 LGHNA and CDR2 YSLEER. The CDR3, as DNA: TGCGCCAGCAGCCAAGTGGGAGGGAACTATGGCTACACCTTC. It encodes CASSQVGGNYGYTF.

The chain combines TRBV5-4 with TRBJ2-5; tentative D call: TRBD1 (6 bases). In germline, CDR1 is SGHNT, CDR2 YYREEE (reference sequence). The CDR3 is 14 residues long. Trimming removed 0 bases from V and 3 bases from J, with 9 bases in between. The CDR3 nucleotides are TGTGCCAGCAGCTTGGCGGGACATAAAGAGACCCAGTACTTC. Translation: CASSLAGHKETQYF.

The chain employs TRBV29-1 and TRBJ1-1; D perhaps matches TRBD1 (5 bases). V lost 4 bases, J lost 3 bases, and 15 bases lay in between. CDR1 is SQVTM, CDR2 ANQGSEA, per germline. The CDR3 contains 14 residues. The DNA of the CDR3 is TGCAGCGTTGGTGGGGGGACGGATTACACTGAAGCTTTCTTT. Its translation is CSVGGGTDYTEAFF.

This clone was counted only a few times. V is TRBV7-2 and J is TRBJ1-3; no firm D call. The CDR3 is 13 amino acids. Trimming removed 5 bases from V and 2 bases from J, with 7 bases in between. Germline V gene sequence: CDR1 SGHTA, CDR2 FQGNSA. CDR3 amino acids: CASSTNTGNTIYF. The CDR3 region has the DNA TGTGCCAGCAGCACGAACACTGGAAACACCATATATTTT.

The chain carries TRBV7-9 and TRBJ1-1; D unresolved. The CDR3 consists of 12 residues. The V gene's germline CDR1 is SEHNR and CDR2 FQNEAQ (reference sequence). The V gene lost 2 bases and the J gene lost 3 bases, with 4 bases spanning the gap. The CDR3 DNA is TGTGCCAGCAGCTTAATCTACACTGAAGCTTTCTTT. Protein product: CASSLIYTEAFF.

This chain joins TRBV7-2 and TRBJ2-1; D gene unclear. Trimming left V 3 bases short and J 7 bases short, with 16 bases between. Germline V gene data show CDR1 as SGHTA and CDR2 as FQGNSA. The CDR3 contains 15 residues. The CDR3 sequence is CASSLLASTPNEQFF. In DNA, the CDR3 is TGTGCCAGCAGCTTGCTCGCTTCCACTCCTAATGAGCAGTTCTTC. Based on the CDR3 plus reference TRBV7-2 and TRBJ2-1, the full variable domain is GAGVSQSPSNKVTEKGKDVELRCDPISGHTALYWYRQSLGQGLEFLIYFQGNSAPDKSGLPSDRFSAERTGGSVSTLTIQRTQQEDSAVYLCASSLLASTPNEQFFGPGTRLTVL.

The chain employs TRBV30 and TRBJ1-1; no firm D call. Germline lookup yields CDR1 GTSNPN and CDR2 SVGIG (reference sequence). Trimming shortened V by 3 bases and J by 1 base, and 6 bases separated the two germline ends. The CDR3 spans 12 residues. The CDR3 region has the DNA TGTGCCTGGAGGGCAGGGAACACTGAAGCTTTCTTT. Its translation is CAWRAGNTEAFF.